This TCR beta chain was sequenced in a study of blood T cell repertoires in COVID-19. Study details: The analysed material was cDNA or gDNA that came from T cells, B-cell-depleted T cells, or PBMCs.

Original handling: Reference gene primer amplification gave nucleated cell count estimates. TCRdb keeps only in-frame clones here, not all; method: immunoSEQ multiplex PCR. The V and J calls and clone size are taken from that table; D and trimming were inferred from the DNA. The repertoire consists of about 360,000 clones, with around 87% occurring once and the leading ten covering under 3%. This clonotype was obtained from a human donor in a cohort sampled during active COVID-19. Sample: peripheral blood.

The CDR3: CAWNTLAGGYNEQFF. CDR3 bases: TGTGCCTGGAATACACTAGCGGGGGGTTACAATGAGCAGTTCTTC. V gene TRBV30 combines with J gene TRBJ2-1; 12 nucleotides line up with TRBD2. V was clipped by 4 bases and J by 4 bases; unmatched bases: 5. CDR1 GTSNPN and CDR2 SVGIG come from the germline V gene (reference sequence). There are 15 residues in the CDR3.